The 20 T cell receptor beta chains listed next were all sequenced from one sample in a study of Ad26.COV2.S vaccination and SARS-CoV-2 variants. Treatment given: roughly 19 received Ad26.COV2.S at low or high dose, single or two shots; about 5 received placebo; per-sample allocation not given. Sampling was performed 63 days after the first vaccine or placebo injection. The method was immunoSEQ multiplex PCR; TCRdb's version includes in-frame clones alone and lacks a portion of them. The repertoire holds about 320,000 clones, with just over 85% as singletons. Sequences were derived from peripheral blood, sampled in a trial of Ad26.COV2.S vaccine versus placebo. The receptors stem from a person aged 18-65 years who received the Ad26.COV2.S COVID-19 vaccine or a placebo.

The CDR3 loop reads CASSMGQNTEAFF. CDR3 DNA sequence: TGCGCCAGCAGCATGGGACAGAACACTGAAGCTTTCTTT. V and J are TRBV5-1 and TRBJ1-1; D perhaps matches TRBD1 (6 bases). Germline V gives CDR1 SGHRS, CDR2 YFSETQ. This CDR3 has 13 residues. V shed 4 bases and J shed 1 base, with 8 bases lying between them.

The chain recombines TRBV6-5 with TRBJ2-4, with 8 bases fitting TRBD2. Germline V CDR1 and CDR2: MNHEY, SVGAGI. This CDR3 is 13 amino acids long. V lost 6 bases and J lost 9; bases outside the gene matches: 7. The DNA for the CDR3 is TGTGCCAGCAGACCCGACAGCGGGGGCATTCAGTACTTC. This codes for CASRPDSGGIQYF.

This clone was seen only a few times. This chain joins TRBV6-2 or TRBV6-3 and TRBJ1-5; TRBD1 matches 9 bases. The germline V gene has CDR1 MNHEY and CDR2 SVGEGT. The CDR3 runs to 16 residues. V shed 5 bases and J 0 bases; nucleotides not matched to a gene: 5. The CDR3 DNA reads TGTGCCAGCAGTCTCGGACAGGGGTTTAGCAATCAGCCCCAGCATTTT. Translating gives CASSLGQGFSNQPQHF.

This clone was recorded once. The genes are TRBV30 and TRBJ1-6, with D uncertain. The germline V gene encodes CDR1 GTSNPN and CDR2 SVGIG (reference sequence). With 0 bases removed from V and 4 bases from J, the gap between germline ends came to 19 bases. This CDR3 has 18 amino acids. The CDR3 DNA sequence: TGTGCCTGGAGTGTACCGGCCGGGCCGGGCTTATATAATTCACCCCTCCACTTT. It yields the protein CAWSVPAGPGLYNSPLHF.

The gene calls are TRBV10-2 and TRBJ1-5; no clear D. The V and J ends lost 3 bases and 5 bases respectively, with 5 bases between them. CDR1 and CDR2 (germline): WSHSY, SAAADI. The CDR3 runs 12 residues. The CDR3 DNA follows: TGCGCCAGCAGTGACCCCGATCAGCCCCAGCATTTT. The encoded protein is CASSDPDQPQHF.

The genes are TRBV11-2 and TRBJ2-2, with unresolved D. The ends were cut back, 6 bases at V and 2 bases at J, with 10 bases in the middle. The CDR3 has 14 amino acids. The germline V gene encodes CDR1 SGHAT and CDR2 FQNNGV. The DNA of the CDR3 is TGTGCCAGCAGGGGAACACGAAACACCGGGGAGCTGTTTTTT. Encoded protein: CASRGTRNTGELFF.

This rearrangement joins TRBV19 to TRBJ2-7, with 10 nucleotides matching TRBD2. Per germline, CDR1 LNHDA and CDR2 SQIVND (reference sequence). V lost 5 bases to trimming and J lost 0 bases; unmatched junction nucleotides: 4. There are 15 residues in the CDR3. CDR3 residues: CASSSRLAGSYEQYF. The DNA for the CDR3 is TGTGCCAGTAGTTCCCGACTAGCGGGCTCCTACGAGCAGTACTTC.

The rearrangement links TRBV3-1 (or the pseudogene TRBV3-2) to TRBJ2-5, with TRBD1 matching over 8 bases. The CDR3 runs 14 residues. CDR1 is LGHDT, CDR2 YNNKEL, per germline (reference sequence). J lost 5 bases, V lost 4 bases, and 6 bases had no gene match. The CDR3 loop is CASSPVDRGETQYF. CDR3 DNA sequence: TGTGCCAGCAGCCCTGTCGACAGGGGCGAGACCCAGTACTTC.

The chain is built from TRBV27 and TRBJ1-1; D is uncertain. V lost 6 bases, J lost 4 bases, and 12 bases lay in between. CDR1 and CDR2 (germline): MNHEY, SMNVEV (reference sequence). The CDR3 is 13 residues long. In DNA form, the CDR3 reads TGTGCCAGCAGACCACGGTTTAGCACTGAAGCTTTCTTT. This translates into CASRPRFSTEAFF.

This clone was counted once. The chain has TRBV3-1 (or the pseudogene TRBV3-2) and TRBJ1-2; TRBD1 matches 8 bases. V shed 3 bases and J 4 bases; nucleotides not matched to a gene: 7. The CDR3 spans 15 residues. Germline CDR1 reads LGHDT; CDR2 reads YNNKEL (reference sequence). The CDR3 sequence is CASSHHRGQAYGYTF. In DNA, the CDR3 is TGTGCCAGCAGCCACCATCGGGGACAGGCCTATGGCTACACCTTC.

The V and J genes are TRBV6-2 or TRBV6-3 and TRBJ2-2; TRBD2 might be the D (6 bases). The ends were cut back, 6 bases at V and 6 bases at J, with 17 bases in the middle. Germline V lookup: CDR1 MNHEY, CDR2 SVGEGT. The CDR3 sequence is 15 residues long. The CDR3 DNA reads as TGTGCCAGCAGCTTCGACTCGGCTAGCGCCGGGGAGCTGTTTTTT. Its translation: CASSFDSASAGELFF.

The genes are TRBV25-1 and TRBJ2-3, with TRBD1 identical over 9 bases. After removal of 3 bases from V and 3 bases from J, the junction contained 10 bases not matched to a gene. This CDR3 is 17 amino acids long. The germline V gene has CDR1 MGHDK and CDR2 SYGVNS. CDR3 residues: CASSDLMDRGPTDTQYF. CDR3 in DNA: TGTGCCAGCAGTGACCTGATGGACAGGGGACCGACAGATACGCAGTATTTT.

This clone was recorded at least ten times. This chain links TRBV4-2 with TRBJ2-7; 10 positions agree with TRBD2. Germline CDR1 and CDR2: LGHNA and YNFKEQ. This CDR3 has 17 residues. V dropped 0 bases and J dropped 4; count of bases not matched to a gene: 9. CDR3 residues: CASSQDTGTSVIYEQYF. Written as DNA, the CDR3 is TGTGCCAGCAGCCAAGATACCGGGACTAGCGTTATATACGAGCAGTACTTC.

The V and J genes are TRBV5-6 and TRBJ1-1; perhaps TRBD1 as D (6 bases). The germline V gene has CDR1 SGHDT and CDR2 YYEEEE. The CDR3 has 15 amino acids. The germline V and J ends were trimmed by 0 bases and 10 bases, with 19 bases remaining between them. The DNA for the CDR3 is TGTGCCAGCAGCTTGGATTCCGGGGGCCTTCGCCCAGCTTTCTTT. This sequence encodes CASSLDSGGLRPAFF. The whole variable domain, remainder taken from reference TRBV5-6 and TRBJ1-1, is DAGVTQSPTHLIKTRGQQVTLRCSPKSGHDTVSWYQQALGQGPQFIFQYYEEEERQRGNFPDRFSGHQFPNYSSELNVNALLLGDSALYLCASSLDSGGLRPAFFGQGTRLTVV.

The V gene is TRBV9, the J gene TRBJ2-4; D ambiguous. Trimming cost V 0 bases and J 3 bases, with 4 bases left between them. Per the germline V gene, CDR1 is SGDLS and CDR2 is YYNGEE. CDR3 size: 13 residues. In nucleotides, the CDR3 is TGTGCCAGCAGCGTAGGGAGCAAAAACATTCAGTACTTC. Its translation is CASSVGSKNIQYF.

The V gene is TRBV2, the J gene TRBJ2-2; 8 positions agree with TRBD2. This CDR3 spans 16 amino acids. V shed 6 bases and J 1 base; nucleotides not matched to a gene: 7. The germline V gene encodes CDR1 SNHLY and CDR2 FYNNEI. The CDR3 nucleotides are TGTGCCAGCAGACGGCGGGGGGCACAGAACACCGGGGAGCTGTTTTTT. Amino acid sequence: CASRRRGAQNTGELFF.

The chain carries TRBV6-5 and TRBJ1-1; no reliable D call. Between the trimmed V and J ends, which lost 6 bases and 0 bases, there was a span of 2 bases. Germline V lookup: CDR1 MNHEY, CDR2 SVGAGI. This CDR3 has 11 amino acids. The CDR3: CASRMNTEAFF. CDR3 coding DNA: TGTGCCAGCAGGATGAACACTGAAGCTTTCTTT.

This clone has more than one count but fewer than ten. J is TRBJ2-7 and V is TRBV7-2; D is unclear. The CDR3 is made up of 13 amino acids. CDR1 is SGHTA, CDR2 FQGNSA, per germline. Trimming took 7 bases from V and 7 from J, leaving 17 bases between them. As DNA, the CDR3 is TGTGCCAGCACCAGATATGGGTATAGTGAGCAGTACTTC. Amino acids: CASTRYGYSEQYF.

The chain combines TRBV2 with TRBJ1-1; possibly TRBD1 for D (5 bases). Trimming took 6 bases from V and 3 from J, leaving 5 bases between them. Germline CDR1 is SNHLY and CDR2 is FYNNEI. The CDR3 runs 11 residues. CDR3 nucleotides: TGTGCCAGCAGGGGGCACACTGAAGCTTTCTTT. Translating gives CASRGHTEAFF.

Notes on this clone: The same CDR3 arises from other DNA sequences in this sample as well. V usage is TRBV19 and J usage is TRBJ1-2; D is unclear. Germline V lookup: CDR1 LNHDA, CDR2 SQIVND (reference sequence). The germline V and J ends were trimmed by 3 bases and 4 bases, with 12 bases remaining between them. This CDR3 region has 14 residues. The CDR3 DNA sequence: TGTGCCAGTAGTATTTCCCCAGGAGGCTATGGCTACACCTTC. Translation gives CASSISPGGYGYTF.